These 14 T cell receptor beta chains were all obtained from the same sample, sequenced in a study of blood T cell repertoires in COVID-19. Profiled with immunoSEQ multiplex PCR; TCRdb holds only in-frame clones, not every one. The sample has roughly 130,000 clones, about 80% seen once; the top ten hold around 2.7%. Sequencing was done on a sample of peripheral blood. Receptors originate from a woman of 80 years or more with acute or convalescent COVID-19.

The chain is built from TRBV5-1 and TRBJ2-3; TRBD2 matches 11 bases. The V and J ends lost 2 bases and 0 bases, in that order; junction bases with no gene match: 2. The length of the CDR3 is 16 residues. Germline CDR1 reads SGHRS; CDR2 reads YFSETQ. The CDR3 region is CASSLGTSGSTDTQYF. The CDR3, as DNA: TGCGCCAGCAGCTTAGGGACTAGCGGTAGCACAGATACGCAGTATTTT.

The gene calls are TRBV12-3 or TRBV12-4 and TRBJ1-4; no definite D call. The germline V and J ends were trimmed by 5 bases and 7 bases, with 8 bases remaining between them. CDR3 length: 12 amino acids. CDR3 nucleotide sequence: TGTGCCAGCAGTGAGGGTGGTGAAAAACTGTTTTTT. Protein product: CASSEGGEKLFF.

This clone was picked up a small number of times. This chain joins TRBV3-1 (or the pseudogene TRBV3-2) and TRBJ1-1; 9 bases are a match to TRBD1. This CDR3 comprises 18 residues. Germline V CDR1 and CDR2: LGHDT, YNNKEL (reference sequence). With V trimmed by 1 base and J by 5 bases, 14 bases remained unmatched. The CDR3 region has the DNA TGTGCCAGCAGCCAAGGCCGGACAGGGGCCTTCTCCGGTACTGAAGCTTTCTTT. Translating gives CASSQGRTGAFSGTEAFF.

This clone was picked up a small number of times. V gene TRBV5-1 combines with J gene TRBJ1-2; perhaps TRBD1 as D (6 bases). Between the trimmed V and J ends, which lost 2 bases and 6 bases, there was a span of 14 bases. CDR1 is SGHRS and CDR2 is YFSETQ in the germline V gene. CDR3 size: 14 residues. CDR3 amino acids: CASSFTGLRDGYTF. CDR3 coding DNA: TGCGCCAGCAGCTTCACAGGGCTGCGCGATGGCTACACCTTC.

This clone showed up just once. The CDR3 is CASSPPGQQSSYEQYF. The CDR3 coding sequence is TGTGCCAGCTCACCACCGGGACAGCAGAGCTCCTACGAGCAGTACTTC. The genes are TRBV18 and TRBJ2-7, with 7 bases lining up with TRBD1. The V segment lost 0 bases and the J segment 0 bases; nucleotides outside the gene matches: 5. The CDR3 covers 16 residues. Germline assignment: CDR1 KGHSH and CDR2 LQKENI.

The V call is TRBV18, the J call TRBJ1-3; 10 positions agree with TRBD1. The length of the CDR3 is 18 residues. CDR1 KGHSH and CDR2 LQKENI come from the germline V gene. V gave up 3 bases and J gave up 4 bases; unmatched junction bases: 12. Here the CDR3 DNA reads TGTGCCAGCTCACCGAAACTAAACGACAGGGGGCCAGGAAACACCATATATTTT. Protein product: CASSPKLNDRGPGNTIYF.

The chain joins TRBV18 to TRBJ1-3, with 9 bases lining up with TRBD1. Germline loops: CDR1 KGHSH, CDR2 LQKENI. The CDR3 loop spans 17 amino acids. Germline trimming cut 0 bases from V and 2 bases from J; bases unmatched to any gene: 5. In DNA, the CDR3 is TGTGCCAGCTCACCACCGGGACAGGGTATTGCTGGAAACACCATATATTTT. It translates to CASSPPGQGIAGNTIYF. Together with reference TRBV18 and TRBJ1-3, the CDR3 gives the full variable domain: NAGVMQNPRHLVRRRGQEARLRCSPMKGHSHVYWYRQLPEEGLKFMVYLQKENIIDESGMPKERFSAEFPKEGPSILRIQQVVRGDSAAYFCASSPPGQGIAGNTIYFGEGSWLTVV.

This clone appeared a few times. DNA of the CDR3: TGTGCCAGCAGCAAAAAGAAGAAGGACAGGGCTCTAAAAGCTTTCTTT. As protein: CASSKKKKDRALKAFF. This chain joins TRBV21-1 and TRBJ1-1; the D segment call TRBD1 is taken from the table without a DNA check. TRBV21-1 is a pseudogene locus. This CDR3 has 16 residues.

CDR3 loop: CASSLMAEGTEAFF. The CDR3 DNA reads TGTGCCAGCAGTTTAATGGCGGAGGGCACTGAAGCTTTCTTT. The gene calls are TRBV27 and TRBJ1-1; unclear D gene. V lost 2 bases to trimming and J lost 4 bases, with 11 bases between them. CDR1 is MNHEY, CDR2 SMNVEV, per germline (reference sequence). The CDR3 spans 14 residues.

This sequence joins TRBV28 and TRBJ1-1, with D possibly being TRBD1 (5 bases). The germline gives CDR1 MDHEN, CDR2 SYDVKM. This CDR3 is built from 15 residues. The germline V and J ends were trimmed by 3 bases and 4 bases, with 15 bases remaining between them. CDR3 in amino acids: CASSFRDFLGTEAFF. DNA for the CDR3: TGTGCCAGCAGTTTTCGGGACTTTTTAGGCACTGAAGCTTTCTTT.

This clone turned up a few times. V is TRBV2 and J is TRBJ1-6; 8 bases map to TRBD1. J gave up 10 bases and V 5 bases, and 10 bases lay outside the gene matches. The CDR3 spans 15 residues. CDR1 is SNHLY, CDR2 FYNNEI, per germline. The CDR3 nucleotides are TGTGCCAGCAGTTCCCAAGGCAGGGGGCAATCACCCCTCCACTTT. Its protein is CASSSQGRGQSPLHF.

The chain has TRBV7-2 and TRBJ2-1, with TRBD2 matching 13 bases. J gave up 6 bases and V 5 bases, and 10 bases lay outside the gene matches. CDR1 SGHTA and CDR2 FQGNSA come from the germline V gene. There are 17 residues in the CDR3. The CDR3 coding sequence is TGTGCCAGCAGCCCCTCCTCAACTAGCGGGGGGGCCAATGAGCAGTTCTTC. Encoded protein: CASSPSSTSGGANEQFF.

V gene TRBV5-1 combines with J gene TRBJ1-6; D unclear. The V gene lost 0 bases and the J gene lost 4 bases, with 8 bases spanning the gap. CDR3 length: 15 amino acids. CDR1 and CDR2 (germline): SGHRS, YFSETQ. The CDR3 DNA follows: TGCGCCAGCAGCTTGGATCAGGTATATAATTCACCCCTCCACTTT. Its protein is CASSLDQVYNSPLHF. The full variable domain, its missing parts supplied by reference TRBV5-1 and TRBJ1-6, is KAGVTQTPRYLIKTRGQQVTLSCSPISGHRSVSWYQQTPGQGLQFLFEYFSETQRNKGNFPGRFSGRQFSNSRSEMNVSTLELGDSALYLCASSLDQVYNSPLHFGNGTRLTVT.

The chain has TRBV5-6 and TRBJ1-4, with no clear D. Trimming shortened V by 0 bases and J by 4 bases, and 7 bases separated the two germline ends. The CDR3 is made up of 14 amino acids. Germline V gives CDR1 SGHDT, CDR2 YYEEEE. The CDR3 nucleotides read TGTGCCAGCAGCTTGGTGACGGGTAATGAAAAACTGTTTTTT. The encoded protein is CASSLVTGNEKLFF.